The source of this T cell receptor beta chain is a study of T cell responses to AZD1222 COVID-19 vaccine. Points from the study as a whole: The donor cohort was predominantly white British with a female majority, and clonal diversity may have been underestimated.

Sequenced by immunoSEQ multiplex PCR; TCRdb stores in-frame clones only, minus some. The sample lists fewer than 200,000 clones, about 91% occurring once. This CDR3 contains 13 residues. Trimming left V 6 bases short and J 3 bases short, with 11 bases between. CDR1 LGHNT and CDR2 FRNRAP come from the germline V gene. A word on this clone: The antigen remains unidentified.

Sample: peripheral blood, taken on day 0 of MenACWY control vaccination. The sequence derives from an adult in good health. The rearrangement joins TRBV12-5 to TRBJ1-2; D perhaps matches TRBD1 (5 bases). The CDR3 here is CASGIDSYYGYTF. The CDR3 DNA is TGTGCTAGTGGCATTGACAGCTACTATGGCTACACCTTC.